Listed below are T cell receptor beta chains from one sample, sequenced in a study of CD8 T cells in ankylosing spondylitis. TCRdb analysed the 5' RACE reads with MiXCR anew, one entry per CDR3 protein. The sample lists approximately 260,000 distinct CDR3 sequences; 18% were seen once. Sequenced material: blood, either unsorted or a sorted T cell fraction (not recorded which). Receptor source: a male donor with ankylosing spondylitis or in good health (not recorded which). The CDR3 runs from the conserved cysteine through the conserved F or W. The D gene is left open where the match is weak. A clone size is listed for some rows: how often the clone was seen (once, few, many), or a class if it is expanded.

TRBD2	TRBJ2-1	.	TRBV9	CASSQRLAGWEAYNEQFF	TGTGCCAGCAGCCAACGACTAGCGGGATGGGAGGCCTACAATGAGCAGTTCTTC
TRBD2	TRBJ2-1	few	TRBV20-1	CSARDLWGTSVTDNEQFF	TGCAGTGCTAGAGACTTGTGGGGGACTAGTGTTACGGACAATGAGCAGTTCTTC
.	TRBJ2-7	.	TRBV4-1	CASSQTGSGNYEQYF	TGCGCCAGCAGCCAAACGGGCTCCGGAAACTACGAGCAGTACTTC
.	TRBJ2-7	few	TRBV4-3	CASSQGHTIYEQYF	TGCGCCAGCAGCCAAGGCCACACCATCTACGAGCAGTACTTC
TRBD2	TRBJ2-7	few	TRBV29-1	CSVVLAERYEQYF	TGCAGCGTGGTGCTAGCGGAGAGGTACGAGCAGTACTTC
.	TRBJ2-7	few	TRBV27	CASRELTGKTYEQYF	TGTGCCAGCAGGGAATTGACAGGAAAGACCTACGAGCAGTACTTC
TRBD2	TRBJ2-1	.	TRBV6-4	CASSDRLAGAFNEQFF	TGTGCCAGCAGTGACCGACTAGCGGGAGCTTTTAATGAGCAGTTCTTC
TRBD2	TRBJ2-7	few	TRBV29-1	CSVSGTDYSYEQYF	TGCAGCGTCAGCGGGACTGACTACTCCTACGAGCAGTACTTC
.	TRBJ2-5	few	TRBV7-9	CASSPKQSLDRVTQYF	TGTGCCAGCAGCCCAAAGCAGTCCCTCGATCGTGTGACCCAGTACTTC
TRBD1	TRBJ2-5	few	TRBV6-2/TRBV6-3	CASSQPRDRQETQYF	TGTGCCAGCAGTCAACCCCGGGACAGACAAGAGACCCAGTACTTC
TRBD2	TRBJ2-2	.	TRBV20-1	CSAPHWGEGRTGELFF	TGCAGTGCACCCCATTGGGGGGAGGGCCGTACCGGGGAGCTGTTTTTT
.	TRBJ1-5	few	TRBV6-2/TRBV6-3	CASSFFGAVGGNQPQHF	TGTGCCAGCAGTTTCTTCGGTGCCGTGGGGGGCAATCAGCCCCAGCATTTT
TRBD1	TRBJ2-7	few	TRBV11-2	CASSSGGTGVYYEQYF	TGTGCCAGCAGCTCCGGAGGGACAGGGGTCTACTACGAGCAGTACTTC
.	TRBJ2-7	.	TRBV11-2	CASSLEGIEQYF	TGTGCCAGCAGCTTAGAGGGCATCGAGCAGTACTTC
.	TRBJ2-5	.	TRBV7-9	CASSSRDRLQETQYF	TGTGCCAGCAGCTCCCGGGATCGCCTCCAAGAGACCCAGTACTTC
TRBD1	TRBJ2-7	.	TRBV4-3	CASSQDYGTGVGQYF	TGCGCCAGCAGCCAAGATTACGGGACAGGGGTAGGGCAGTACTTC
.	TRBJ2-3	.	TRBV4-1	CASSQGAFPDTQYF	TGCGCCAGCAGCCAAGGGGCCTTTCCAGATACGCAGTATTTT
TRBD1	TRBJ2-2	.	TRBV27	CASSLGTGEWTGELFF	TGTGCCAGCAGTTTAGGGACAGGGGAATGGACCGGGGAGCTGTTTTTT
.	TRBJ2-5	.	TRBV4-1	CASSQGSAQYF	TGCGCCAGCAGCCAAGGCAGTGCCCAGTACTTC
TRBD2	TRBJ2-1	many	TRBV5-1	CASSLTPGLAYEQFF	TGCGCCAGCAGCTTGACTCCGGGACTAGCGTATGAGCAGTTCTTC
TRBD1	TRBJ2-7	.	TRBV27	CASSSRDRGYEQYF	TGTGCCAGCAGTAGCCGGGACAGGGGGTACGAGCAGTACTTC
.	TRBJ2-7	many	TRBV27	CASSPGRVTYEQYF	TGTGCCAGCAGTCCAGGGCGGGTCACCTACGAGCAGTACTTC
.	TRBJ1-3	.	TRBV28	CASSQQVPSSGNTIYF	TGTGCCAGCAGTCAGCAGGTACCCAGCTCTGGAAACACCATATATTTT
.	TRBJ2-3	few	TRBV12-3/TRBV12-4	CASSLQGYADTQYF	TGTGCCAGCAGTTTGCAGGGTTACGCAGATACGCAGTATTTT
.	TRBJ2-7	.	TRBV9	CASSVSADMDLYEQYF	TGTGCCAGCAGCGTATCAGCCGACATGGACCTATACGAGCAGTACTTC
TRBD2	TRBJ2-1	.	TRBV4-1	CASSQDPLAGTNEQFF	TGCGCCAGCAGCCAAGATCCACTAGCGGGGACCAATGAGCAGTTCTTC
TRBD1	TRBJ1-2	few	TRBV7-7	CASSLRDRLLYGYTF	TGTGCTAGCAGCTTACGGGACAGGCTATTATATGGCTACACCTTC
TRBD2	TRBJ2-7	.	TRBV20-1	CSARDLAAYEQYF	TGCAGTGCTAGAGATCTAGCGGCCTACGAGCAGTACTTC
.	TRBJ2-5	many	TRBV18	CASSGEETQYF	TGTGCCAGCTCAGGAGAAGAGACCCAGTACTTC
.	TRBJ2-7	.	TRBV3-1	CASSQDRSGAYEQYF	TGTGCCAGCAGCCAAGATAGAAGTGGGGCCTACGAGCAGTACTTC
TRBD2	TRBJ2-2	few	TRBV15	CATSKGGLAGDDGELFF	TGTGCCACCAGCAAAGGGGGACTAGCGGGAGACGACGGGGAGCTGTTTTTT
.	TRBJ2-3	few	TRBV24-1	CATSELGADTQYF	TGTGCCACCAGTGAACTAGGGGCAGATACGCAGTATTTT
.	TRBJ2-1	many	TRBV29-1	CSVAGASYNEQFF	TGCAGCGTTGCGGGGGCGTCCTACAATGAGCAGTTCTTC
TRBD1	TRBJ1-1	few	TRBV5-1	CASSLVSRQGWDTEAFF	TGCGCCAGCAGCTTGGTGTCCCGACAGGGGTGGGACACTGAAGCTTTCTTT
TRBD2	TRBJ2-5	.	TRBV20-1	CSARDQNSGIVQYF	TGCAGTGCTAGAGATCAGAATAGCGGGATAGTCCAGTACTTC
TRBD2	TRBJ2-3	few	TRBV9	CASSVDGRALDTQYF	TGTGCCAGCAGCGTAGACGGGAGGGCCTTAGATACGCAGTATTTT
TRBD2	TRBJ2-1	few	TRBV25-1	CASSDLAGGPGNEQFF	TGTGCCAGCAGTGATCTAGCGGGAGGGCCAGGGAATGAGCAGTTCTTC
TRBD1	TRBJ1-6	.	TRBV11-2	CASSSGQLHSPLHF	TGTGCCAGCAGCTCGGGACAGTTACATTCACCCCTCCACTTT
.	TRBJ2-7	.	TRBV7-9	CAGEGEGGVPYEQYF	TGTGCCGGAGAGGGTGAGGGAGGCGTACCCTACGAGCAGTACTTC
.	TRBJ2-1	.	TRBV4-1	CASSQEMDSSYNEQFF	TGCGCCAGCAGCCAAGAAATGGACTCCTCCTACAATGAGCAGTTCTTC
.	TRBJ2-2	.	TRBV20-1	CSAKRVSDTGELFF	TGCAGTGCGAAAAGGGTTTCGGACACCGGGGAGCTGTTTTTT